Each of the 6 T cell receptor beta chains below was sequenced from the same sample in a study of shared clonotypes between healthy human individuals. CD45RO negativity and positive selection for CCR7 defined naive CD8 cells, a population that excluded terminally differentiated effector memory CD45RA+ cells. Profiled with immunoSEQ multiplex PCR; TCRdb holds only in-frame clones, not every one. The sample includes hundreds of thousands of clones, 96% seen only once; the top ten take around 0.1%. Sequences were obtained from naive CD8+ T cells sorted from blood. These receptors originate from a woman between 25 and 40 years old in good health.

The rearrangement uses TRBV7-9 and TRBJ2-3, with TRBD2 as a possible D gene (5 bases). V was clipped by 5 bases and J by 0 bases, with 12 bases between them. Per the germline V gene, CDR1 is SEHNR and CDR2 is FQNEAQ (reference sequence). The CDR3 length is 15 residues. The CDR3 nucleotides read TGTGCCAGCAGCCCCCAGCGGTCTAGCACAGATACGCAGTATTTT. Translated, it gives CASSPQRSSTDTQYF.

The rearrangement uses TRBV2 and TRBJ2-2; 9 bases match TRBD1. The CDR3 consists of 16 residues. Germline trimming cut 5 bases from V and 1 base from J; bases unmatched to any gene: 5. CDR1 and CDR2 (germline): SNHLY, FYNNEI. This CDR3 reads CASSSWDRENTGELFF. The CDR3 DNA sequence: TGTGCCAGCAGTTCTTGGGACAGGGAGAACACCGGGGAGCTGTTTTTT.

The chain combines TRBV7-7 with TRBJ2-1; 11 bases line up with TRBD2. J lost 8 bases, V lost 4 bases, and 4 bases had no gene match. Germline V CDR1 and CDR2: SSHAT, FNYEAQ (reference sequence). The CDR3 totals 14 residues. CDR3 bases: TGTGCCAGCAGCTATAGCGGGAGGGTCGATGAGCAGTTCTTC. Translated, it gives CASSYSGRVDEQFF.

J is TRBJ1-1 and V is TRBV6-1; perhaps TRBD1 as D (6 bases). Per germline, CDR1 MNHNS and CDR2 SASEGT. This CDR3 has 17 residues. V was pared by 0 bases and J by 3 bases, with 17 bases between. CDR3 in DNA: TGTGCCAGCAGTGAAGCCAGGGGTGCTTCGGGGTACACTGAAGCTTTCTTT. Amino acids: CASSEARGASGYTEAFF.

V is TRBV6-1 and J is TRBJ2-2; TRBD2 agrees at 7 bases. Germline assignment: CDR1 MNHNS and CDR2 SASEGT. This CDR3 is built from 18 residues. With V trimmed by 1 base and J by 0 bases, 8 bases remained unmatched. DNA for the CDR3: TGTGCCAGCAGTGAAGTGCCCGGGAGGCTCGCGAACACCGGGGAGCTGTTTTTT. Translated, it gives CASSEVPGRLANTGELFF.

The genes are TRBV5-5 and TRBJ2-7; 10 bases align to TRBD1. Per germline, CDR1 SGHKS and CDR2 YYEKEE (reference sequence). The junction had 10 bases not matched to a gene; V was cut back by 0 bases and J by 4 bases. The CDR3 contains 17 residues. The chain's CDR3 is CASSLVVGTGVEYEQYF. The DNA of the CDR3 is TGTGCCAGCAGCTTGGTAGTTGGGACAGGGGTGGAGTACGAGCAGTACTTC.